This T cell receptor (beta chain) was recorded in a study of a mutant IDH1 vaccine in newly diagnosed glioma. In the study overall: Patients received vaccination from 4-6 weeks after radiotherapy alone, or with temozolomide cycles.

Repertoires were generated with immunoSEQ multiplex PCR, while TCRdb's copy carries only in-frame clones and drops some. The table records about 29,000 clones, roughly four fifths of them present only once. This clone occurred once. Antigen specificity is unknown. Time point: week 35, safety follow-up. One vaccine dose held 300 ug of mutant IDH1 20-mer peptide and came with topical imiquimod. Vaccination of patients was performed eight times, in weeks 1, 3, 5, 7, 11, 15, 19 and 23. Each astrocytoma in the donors was new, WHO grade 3 or 4, IDH1-mutant and ATRX-lost. Germline V gene lookup returns CDR1 MNHEY and CDR2 SMNVEV (reference sequence). The length of the CDR3 is 13 residues. The J segment lost 7 bases and the V segment lost 6 bases, leaving 8 bases of the junction unmatched.

The TCR comes from a man aged 50-60 years with glioma. This chain joins TRBV27 and TRBJ1-2, with TRBD1 matching 7 bases. The sample in question was PBMCs, obtained from a glioma patient whose treatment included an IDH1 peptide vaccine. In DNA form, the CDR3 reads TGTGCCAGCAGGAAGACAGGGATGAGTGGCTACACCTTC. Encoded protein: CASRKTGMSGYTF.